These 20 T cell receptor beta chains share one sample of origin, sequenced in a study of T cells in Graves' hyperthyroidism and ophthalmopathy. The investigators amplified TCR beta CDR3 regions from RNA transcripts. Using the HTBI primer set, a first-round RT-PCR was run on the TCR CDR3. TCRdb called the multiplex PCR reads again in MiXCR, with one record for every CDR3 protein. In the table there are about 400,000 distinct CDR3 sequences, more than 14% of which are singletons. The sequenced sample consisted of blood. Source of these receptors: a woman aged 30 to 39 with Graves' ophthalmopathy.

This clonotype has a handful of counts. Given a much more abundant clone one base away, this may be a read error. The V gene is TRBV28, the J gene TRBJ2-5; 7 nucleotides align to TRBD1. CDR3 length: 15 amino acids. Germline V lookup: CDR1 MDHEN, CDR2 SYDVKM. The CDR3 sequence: CVSSLPGTDKETQYF. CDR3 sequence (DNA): TGTGTCAGCAGTTTACCCGGGACAGATAAAGAGACCCAGTACTTC.

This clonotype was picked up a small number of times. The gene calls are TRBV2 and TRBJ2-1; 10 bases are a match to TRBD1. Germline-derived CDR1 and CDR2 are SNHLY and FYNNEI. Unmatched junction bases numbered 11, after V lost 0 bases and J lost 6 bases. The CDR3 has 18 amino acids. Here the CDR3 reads CASSEAIYGTGDANEQFF. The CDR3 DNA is TGTGCCAGCAGTGAAGCGATCTACGGGACAGGGGATGCCAATGAGCAGTTCTTC.

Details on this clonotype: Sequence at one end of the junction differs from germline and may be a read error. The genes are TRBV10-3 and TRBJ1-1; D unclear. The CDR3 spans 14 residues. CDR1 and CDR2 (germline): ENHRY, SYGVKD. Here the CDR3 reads CAMSGEGSGTEAFF. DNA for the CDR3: TGTGCCATGAGTGGGGAGGGTTCCGGTACTGAAGCTTTCTTT.

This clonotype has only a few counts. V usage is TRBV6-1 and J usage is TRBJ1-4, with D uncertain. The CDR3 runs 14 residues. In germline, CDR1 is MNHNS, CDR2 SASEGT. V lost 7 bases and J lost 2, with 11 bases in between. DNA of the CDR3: TGTGCCAGCACTCCAACATTGACTAATGAAAAACTGTTTTTT. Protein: CASTPTLTNEKLFF.

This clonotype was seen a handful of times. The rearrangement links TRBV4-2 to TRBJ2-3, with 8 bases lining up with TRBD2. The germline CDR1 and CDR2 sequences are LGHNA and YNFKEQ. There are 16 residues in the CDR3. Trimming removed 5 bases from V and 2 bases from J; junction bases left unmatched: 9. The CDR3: CASSLGGGGNTDTQYF. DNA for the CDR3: TGTGCCAGCAGCTTGGGCGGCGGGGGGAACACAGATACGCAGTATTTT.

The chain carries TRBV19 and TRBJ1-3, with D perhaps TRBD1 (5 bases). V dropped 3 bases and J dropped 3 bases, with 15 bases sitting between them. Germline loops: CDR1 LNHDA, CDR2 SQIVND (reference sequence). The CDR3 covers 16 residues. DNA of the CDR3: TGTGCCAGTAGTATTCGGGGGACTCCGTTTGGAAACACCATATATTTT. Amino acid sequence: CASSIRGTPFGNTIYF. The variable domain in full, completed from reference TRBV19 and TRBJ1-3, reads DGGITQSPKYLFRKEGQNVTLSCEQNLNHDAMYWYRQDPGQGLRLIYYSQIVNDFQKGDIAEGYSVSREKKESFPLTVTSAQKNPTAFYLCASSIRGTPFGNTIYFGEGSWLTVV.

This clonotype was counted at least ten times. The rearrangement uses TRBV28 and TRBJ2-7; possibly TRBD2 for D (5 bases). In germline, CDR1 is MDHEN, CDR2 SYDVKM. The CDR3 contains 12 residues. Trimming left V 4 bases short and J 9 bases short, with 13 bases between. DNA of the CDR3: TGTGCCAGCAGTTCTTGGCCCGGAGGGCAGTACTTC. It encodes CASSSWPGGQYF. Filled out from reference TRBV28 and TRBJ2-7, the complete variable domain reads DVKVTQSSRYLVKRTGEKVFLECVQDMDHENMFWYRQDPGLGLRLIYFSYDVKMKEKGDIPEGYSVSREKKERFSLILESASTNQTSMYLCASSSWPGGQYFGPGTRLTVT.

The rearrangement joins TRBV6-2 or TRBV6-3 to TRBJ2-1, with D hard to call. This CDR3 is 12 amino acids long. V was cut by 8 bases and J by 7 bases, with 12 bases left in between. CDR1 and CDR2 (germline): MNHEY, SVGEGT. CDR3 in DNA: TGTGCCAGCGTGGGGAACTATAATGAGCAGTTCTTC. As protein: CASVGNYNEQFF.

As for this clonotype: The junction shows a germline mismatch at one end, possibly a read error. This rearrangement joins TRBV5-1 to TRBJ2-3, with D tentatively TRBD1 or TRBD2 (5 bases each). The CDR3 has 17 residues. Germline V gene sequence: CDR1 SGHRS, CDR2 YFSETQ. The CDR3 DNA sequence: TGCGTCAGCAGCTGGGGGTCGGGTTTTGGCGGCACAGATACGCAGTATTTT. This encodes CVSSWGSGFGGTDTQYF.

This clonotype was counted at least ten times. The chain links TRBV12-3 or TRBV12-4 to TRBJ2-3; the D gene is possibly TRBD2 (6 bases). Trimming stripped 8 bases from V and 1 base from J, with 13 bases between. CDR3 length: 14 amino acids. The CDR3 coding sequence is TGTGCCAGCCCTCCGGCGGGGCGCACAGATACGCAGTATTTT. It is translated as CASPPAGRTDTQYF.

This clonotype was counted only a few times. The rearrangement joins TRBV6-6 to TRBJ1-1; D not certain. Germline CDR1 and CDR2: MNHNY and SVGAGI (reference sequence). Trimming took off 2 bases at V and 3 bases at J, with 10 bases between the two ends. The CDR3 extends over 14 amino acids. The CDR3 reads CASSYHERDTEAFF. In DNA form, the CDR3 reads TGTGCCAGCAGTTACCACGAGCGGGACACTGAAGCTTTCTTT.

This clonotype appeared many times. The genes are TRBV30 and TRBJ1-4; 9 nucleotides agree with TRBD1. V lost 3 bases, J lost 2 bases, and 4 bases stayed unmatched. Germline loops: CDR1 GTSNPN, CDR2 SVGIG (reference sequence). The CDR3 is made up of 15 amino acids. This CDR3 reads CAWREQGATNEKLFF. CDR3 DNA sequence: TGTGCCTGGAGGGAACAGGGGGCGACTAATGAAAAACTGTTTTTT.

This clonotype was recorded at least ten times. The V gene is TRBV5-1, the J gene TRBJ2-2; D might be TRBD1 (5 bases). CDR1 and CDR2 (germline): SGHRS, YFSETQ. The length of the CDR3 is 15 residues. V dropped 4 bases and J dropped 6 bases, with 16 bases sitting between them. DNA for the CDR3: TGCGCCAGCAGCGATTGGATGGGGCGACCCGGGGAGCTGTTTTTT. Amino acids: CASSDWMGRPGELFF.

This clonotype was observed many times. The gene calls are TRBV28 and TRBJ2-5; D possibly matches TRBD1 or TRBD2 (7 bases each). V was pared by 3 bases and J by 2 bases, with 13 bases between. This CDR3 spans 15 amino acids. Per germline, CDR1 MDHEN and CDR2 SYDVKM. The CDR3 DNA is TGTGCCAGCAGTTTTATCAGGGGGGGGCAAGAGACCCAGTACTTC. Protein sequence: CASSFIRGGQETQYF. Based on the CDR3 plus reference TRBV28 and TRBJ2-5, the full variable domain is DVKVTQSSRYLVKRTGEKVFLECVQDMDHENMFWYRQDPGLGLRLIYFSYDVKMKEKGDIPEGYSVSREKKERFSLILESASTNQTSMYLCASSFIRGGQETQYFGPGTRLLVL.

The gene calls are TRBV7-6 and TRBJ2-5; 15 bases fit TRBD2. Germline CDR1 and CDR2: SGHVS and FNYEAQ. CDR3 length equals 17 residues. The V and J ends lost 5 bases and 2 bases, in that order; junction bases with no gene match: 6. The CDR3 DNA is TGTGCCAGCAGCGGCGGGACTAGCGGGGGGCAACAAGAGACCCAGTACTTC. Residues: CASSGGTSGGQQETQYF.

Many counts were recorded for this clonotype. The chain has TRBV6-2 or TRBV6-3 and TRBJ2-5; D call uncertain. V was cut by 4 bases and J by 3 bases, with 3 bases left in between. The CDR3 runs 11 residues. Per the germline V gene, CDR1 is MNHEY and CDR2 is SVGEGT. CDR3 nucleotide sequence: TGTGCCAGCAGTTTCGAAGAGACCCAGTACTTC. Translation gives CASSFEETQYF.

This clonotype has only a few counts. CDR3 bases: TGTGCCACCAGTTGGGGTCAACAGAGAAACACCGGGGAGCTGTTTTTT. Amino acids: CATSWGQQRNTGELFF. The chain has TRBV15 and TRBJ2-2; D gene unclear. The germline V gene encodes CDR1 LNHNV and CDR2 YYDKDF (reference sequence). This CDR3 comprises 16 residues. The V gene lost 6 bases and the J gene lost 2 bases, with 16 bases spanning the gap.

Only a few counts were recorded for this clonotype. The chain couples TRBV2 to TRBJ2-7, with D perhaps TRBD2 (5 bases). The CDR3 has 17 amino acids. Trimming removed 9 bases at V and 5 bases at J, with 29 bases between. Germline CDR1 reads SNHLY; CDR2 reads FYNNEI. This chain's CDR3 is CASFLFAAFNRGHEQYF. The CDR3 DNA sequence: TGTGCCAGTTTCCTGTTCGCGGCTTTCAATCGAGGGCACGAGCAGTACTTC.

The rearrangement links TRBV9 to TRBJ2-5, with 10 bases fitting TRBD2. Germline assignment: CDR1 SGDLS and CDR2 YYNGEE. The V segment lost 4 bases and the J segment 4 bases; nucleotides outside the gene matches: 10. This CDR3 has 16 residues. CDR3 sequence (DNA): TGTGCCAGCAGCTCCCGACTAGCGGGTTTTGTAGAGACCCAGTACTTC. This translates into CASSSRLAGFVETQYF.

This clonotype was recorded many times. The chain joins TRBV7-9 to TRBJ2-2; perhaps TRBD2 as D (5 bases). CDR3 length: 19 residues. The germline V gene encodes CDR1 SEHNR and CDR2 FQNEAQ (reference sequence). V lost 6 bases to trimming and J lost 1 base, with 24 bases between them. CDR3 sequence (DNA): TGTGCCAGCAGTCCAACCGGACTGCCACTCCGACTGAACACCGGGGAGCTGTTTTTT. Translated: CASSPTGLPLRLNTGELFF.